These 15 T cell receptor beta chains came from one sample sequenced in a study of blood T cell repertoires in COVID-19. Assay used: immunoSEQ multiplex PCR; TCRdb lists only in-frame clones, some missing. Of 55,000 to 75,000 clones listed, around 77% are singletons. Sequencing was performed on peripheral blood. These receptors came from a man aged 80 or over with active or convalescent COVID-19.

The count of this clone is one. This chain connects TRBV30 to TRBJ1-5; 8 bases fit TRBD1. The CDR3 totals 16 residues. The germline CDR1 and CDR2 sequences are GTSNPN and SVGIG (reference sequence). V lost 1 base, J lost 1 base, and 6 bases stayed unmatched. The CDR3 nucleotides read TGTGCCTGGAGTGGGGGGCAGGGGGCCAGCAATCAGCCCCAGCATTTT. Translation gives CAWSGGQGASNQPQHF.

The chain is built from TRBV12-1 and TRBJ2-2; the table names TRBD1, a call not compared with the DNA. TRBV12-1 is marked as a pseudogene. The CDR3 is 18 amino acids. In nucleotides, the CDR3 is TGTGCCAGCAGCTCGCTCCGGGACAGGGCCTCGGTCACCGGGGAGCTGTTTTTT. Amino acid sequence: CASSSLRDRASVTGELFF.

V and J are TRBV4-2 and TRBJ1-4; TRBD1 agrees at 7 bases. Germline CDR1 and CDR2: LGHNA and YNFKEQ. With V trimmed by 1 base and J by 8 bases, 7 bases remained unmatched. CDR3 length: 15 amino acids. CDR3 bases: TGTGCCAGCAGCCAAGGAGTACAGGGGACAGAAAAACTGTTTTTT. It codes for CASSQGVQGTEKLFF.

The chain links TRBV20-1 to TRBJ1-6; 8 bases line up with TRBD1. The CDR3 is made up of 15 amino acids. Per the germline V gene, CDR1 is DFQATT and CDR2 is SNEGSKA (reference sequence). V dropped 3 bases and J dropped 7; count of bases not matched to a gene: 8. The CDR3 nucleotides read TGCAGTGCTAGTCTGCGGACAGGGTCAAATTCACCCCTCCACTTT. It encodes CSASLRTGSNSPLHF.

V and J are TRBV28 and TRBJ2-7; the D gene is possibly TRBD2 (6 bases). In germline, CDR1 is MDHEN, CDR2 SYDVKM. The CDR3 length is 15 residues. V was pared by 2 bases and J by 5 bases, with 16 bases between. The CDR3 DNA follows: TGTGCCAGCAGTTTACCCCTTGACGGAGGGCACGAGCAGTACTTC. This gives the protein CASSLPLDGGHEQYF.

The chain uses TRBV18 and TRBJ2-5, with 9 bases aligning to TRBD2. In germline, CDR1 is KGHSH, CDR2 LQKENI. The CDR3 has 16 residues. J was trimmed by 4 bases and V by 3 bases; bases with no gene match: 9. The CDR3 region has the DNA TGTGCCAGCTCACCCGGACTAGCGAGGGGGGCAGAGACCCAGTACTTC. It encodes CASSPGLARGAETQYF.

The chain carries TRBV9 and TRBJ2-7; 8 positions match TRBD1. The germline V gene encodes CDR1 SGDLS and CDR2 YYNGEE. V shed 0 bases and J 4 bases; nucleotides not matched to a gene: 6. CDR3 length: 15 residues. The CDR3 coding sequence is TGTGCCAGCAGCGTAGAGCCGACAGGGGTTTACGAGCAGTACTTC. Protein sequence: CASSVEPTGVYEQYF. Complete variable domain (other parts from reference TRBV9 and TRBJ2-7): DSGVTQTPKHLITATGQRVTLRCSPRSGDLSVYWYQQSLDQGLQFLIQYYNGEERAKGNILERFSAQQFPDLHSELNLSSLELGDSALYFCASSVEPTGVYEQYFGPGTRLTVT.

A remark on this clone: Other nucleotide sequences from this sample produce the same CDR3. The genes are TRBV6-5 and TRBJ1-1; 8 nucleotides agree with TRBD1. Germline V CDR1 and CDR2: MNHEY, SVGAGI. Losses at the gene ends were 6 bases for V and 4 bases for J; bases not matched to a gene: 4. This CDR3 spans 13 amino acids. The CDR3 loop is CASRITGGTEAFF. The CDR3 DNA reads TGTGCCAGCAGGATCACAGGGGGCACTGAAGCTTTCTTT.

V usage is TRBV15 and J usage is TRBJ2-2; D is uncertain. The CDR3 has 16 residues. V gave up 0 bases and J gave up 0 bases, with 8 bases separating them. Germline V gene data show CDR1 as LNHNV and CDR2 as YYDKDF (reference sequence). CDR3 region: CATSRDGVANTGELFF. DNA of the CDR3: TGTGCCACCAGCAGAGATGGAGTCGCGAACACCGGGGAGCTGTTTTTT.

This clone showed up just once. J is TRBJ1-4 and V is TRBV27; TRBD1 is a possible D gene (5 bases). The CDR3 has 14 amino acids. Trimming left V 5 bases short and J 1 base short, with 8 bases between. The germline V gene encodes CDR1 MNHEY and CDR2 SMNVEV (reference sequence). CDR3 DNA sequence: TGTGCCAGCAGTATGACAGAAACTAATGAAAAACTGTTTTTT. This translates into CASSMTETNEKLFF.

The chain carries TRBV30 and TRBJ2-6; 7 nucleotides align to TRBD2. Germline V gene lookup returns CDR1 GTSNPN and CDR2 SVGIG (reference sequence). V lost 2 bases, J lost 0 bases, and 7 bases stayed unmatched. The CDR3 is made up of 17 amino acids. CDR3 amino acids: CAWSPGLPLSGANVLTF. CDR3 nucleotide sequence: TGTGCCTGGAGTCCGGGACTACCGCTCTCTGGGGCCAACGTCCTGACTTTC.

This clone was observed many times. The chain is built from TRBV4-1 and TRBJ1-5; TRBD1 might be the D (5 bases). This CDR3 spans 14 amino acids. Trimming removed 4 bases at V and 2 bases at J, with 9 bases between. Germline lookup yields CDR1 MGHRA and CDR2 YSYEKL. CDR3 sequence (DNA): TGCGCCAGCAGCCTAGACAGTCGCAATCAGCCCCAGCATTTT. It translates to CASSLDSRNQPQHF.

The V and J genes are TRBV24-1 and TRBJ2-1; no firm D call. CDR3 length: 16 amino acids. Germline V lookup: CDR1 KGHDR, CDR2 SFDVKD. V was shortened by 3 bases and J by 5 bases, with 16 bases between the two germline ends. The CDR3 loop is CATSDGGSTTHNEQFF. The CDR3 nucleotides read TGTGCCACCAGTGATGGTGGCTCTACTACGCACAATGAGCAGTTCTTC.

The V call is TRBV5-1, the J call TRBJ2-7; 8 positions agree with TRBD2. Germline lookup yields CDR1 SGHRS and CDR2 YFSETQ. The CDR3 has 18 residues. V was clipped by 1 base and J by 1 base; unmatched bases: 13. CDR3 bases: TGCGCCAGCAGCTTGAAGGTGGGCGGGGGGCGCTTATCCTACGAGCAGTACTTC. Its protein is CASSLKVGGGRLSYEQYF.

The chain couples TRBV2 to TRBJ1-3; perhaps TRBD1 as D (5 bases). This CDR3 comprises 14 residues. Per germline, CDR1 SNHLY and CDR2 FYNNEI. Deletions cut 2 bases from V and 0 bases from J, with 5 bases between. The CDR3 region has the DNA TGTGCCAGCAGTGAACAGGGCTCTGGAAACACCATATATTTT. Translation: CASSEQGSGNTIYF.